These 4 T cell receptor beta chains originate from one sample sequenced in a study of CD8 T cell repertoires and HIV-1 epitope variants. Clones were read by immunoSEQ multiplex PCR, and TCRdb kept only the in-frame ones, dropping some. The sample gives a few thousand clones, 64% of which show up once; under 55% is in the top ten. The antigens of these receptors remain unknown. The sequencing sample was made of cultured CD8+ T cells derived from PBMCs. The source is a male donor with HIV.

The V and J genes are TRBV11-1 and TRBJ1-1; no reliable D call. Germline CDR1 SGHAT, CDR2 FQDESV (reference sequence). The CDR3 consists of 12 residues. The V end was cut by 5 bases, the J end by 0 bases, with 4 bases between. CDR3 in DNA: TGTGCCAGCAGCCCCGTGAACACTGAAGCTTTCTTT. Translated: CASSPVNTEAFF.

The chain uses TRBV27 and TRBJ2-1, with D hard to call. The V gene lost 3 bases and the J gene lost 8 bases, with 8 bases spanning the gap. Germline CDR1 is MNHEY and CDR2 is SMNVEV (reference sequence). CDR3 length equals 12 residues. CDR3 DNA: TGTGCCAGCAGTTTTGGTGTCCATGAGCAGTTCTTC. Translating gives CASSFGVHEQFF.

This clone was seen only a few times. The CDR3 spells CASSTSISYEQYF. CDR3 bases: TGTGCCAGTAGTACCTCGATTTCCTACGAGCAGTACTTC. The chain combines TRBV19 with TRBJ2-7; D remains ambiguous. There are 13 residues in the CDR3. Germline lookup yields CDR1 LNHDA and CDR2 SQIVND (reference sequence). Trimming took 4 bases from V and 1 from J, leaving 8 bases between them.

V and J are TRBV15 and TRBJ2-1; a weak D match, TRBD2 (6 bases). Trimming removed 8 bases from V and 7 bases from J, with 18 bases in between. The CDR3 is made up of 14 amino acids. Germline CDR1 LNHNV, CDR2 YYDKDF (reference sequence). This chain's CDR3 is CATASGGVGNEQFF. Written as DNA, the CDR3 is TGTGCCACCGCTTCAGGAGGGGTCGGGAATGAGCAGTTCTTC.